These 4 T cell receptor beta chains share one sample of origin, sequenced in a study of CD8+ T cells in alopecia areata. Treatment defined: oral pan-JAK inhibitor, 5-10 mg twice daily. After isolation, RNA underwent reverse transcription to generate cDNA as the sequencing template. Libraries were prepared by immunoSEQ multiplex PCR; TCRdb keeps only in-frame clonotypes and omits some of them. The sample records fewer than 150,000 clones, 75% to 85% being singletons. The material was CD8+ T cells sorted from blood, obtained at week 4, from a patient treated with tofacitinib. The source is a human donor with alopecia areata.

This clone was detected once. V usage is TRBV4-1 and J usage is TRBJ2-1, with D possibly matching TRBD2 (7 bases). V was clipped by 4 bases and J by 4 bases, with 20 bases between them. In germline, CDR1 is MGHRA, CDR2 YSYEKL. This CDR3 has 17 residues. In nucleotides, the CDR3 is TGCGCCAGCAGCCCCGCCATCGGGGGGCCCGATTACAATGAGCAGTTCTTC. This codes for CASSPAIGGPDYNEQFF.

This chain uses TRBV5-6 with TRBJ2-2, with D possibly TRBD1 on 6 matching bases. V lost 5 bases and J 5 bases, leaving 19 bases between the germline ends. This CDR3 contains 16 residues. CDR1 and CDR2 from the germline V gene are SGHDT and YYEEEE. CDR3 sequence (DNA): TGTGCCAGCAGTCACTACCGGGACACAGAAACCGGGGAGCTGTTTTTT. Residues: CASSHYRDTETGELFF.

A few counts support this clone. The chain couples TRBV7-9 to TRBJ2-7; D ambiguous. The germline gives CDR1 SEHNR, CDR2 FQNEAQ (reference sequence). Trimming stripped 5 bases from V and 4 bases from J, with 9 bases between. This CDR3 is 12 amino acids long. CDR3 in amino acids: CASSPTWYEQYF. Here the CDR3 DNA reads TGTGCCAGCAGCCCCACGTGGTACGAGCAGTACTTC.

CDR3 in DNA: TGTGCCAGCAGTTCCGGGCAAAATAGAATCAATGAAAAACTGTTTTTT. It codes for CASSSGQNRINEKLFF. V and J are TRBV7-9 and TRBJ1-4; D call uncertain. From germline, CDR1 is SEHNR and CDR2 FQNEAQ (reference sequence). This CDR3 comprises 16 residues. V lost 6 bases and J lost 5, with 19 bases in between.